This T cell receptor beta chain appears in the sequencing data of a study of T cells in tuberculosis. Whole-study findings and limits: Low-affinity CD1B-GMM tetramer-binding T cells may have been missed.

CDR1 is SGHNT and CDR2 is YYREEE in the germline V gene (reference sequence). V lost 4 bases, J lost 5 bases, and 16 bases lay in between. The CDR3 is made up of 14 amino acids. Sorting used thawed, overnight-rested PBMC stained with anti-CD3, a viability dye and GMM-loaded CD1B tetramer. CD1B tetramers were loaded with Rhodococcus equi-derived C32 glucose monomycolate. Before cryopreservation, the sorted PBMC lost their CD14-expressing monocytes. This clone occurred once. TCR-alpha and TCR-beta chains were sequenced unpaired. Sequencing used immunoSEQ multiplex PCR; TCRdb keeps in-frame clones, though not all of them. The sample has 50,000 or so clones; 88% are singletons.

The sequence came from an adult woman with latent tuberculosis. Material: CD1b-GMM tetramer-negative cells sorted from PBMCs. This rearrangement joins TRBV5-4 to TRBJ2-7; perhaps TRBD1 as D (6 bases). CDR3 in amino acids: CASSPPDRLDEQYF. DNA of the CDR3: TGTGCCAGCAGCCCCCCCGACAGGCTAGACGAGCAGTACTTC.